This T cell receptor beta chain was recorded in a study of blood T cell repertoires in COVID-19. TCRdb's table, derived via immunoSEQ multiplex PCR, lists solely in-frame clones and lacks some. The table records about 530,000 clones, roughly nine tenths of them present only once. This TCR derives from a woman aged 50 to 60 with COVID-19, enrolled during active disease. Sequenced sample: peripheral blood.

CDR3 in amino acids: CASSPPAQSSYNEQFF. The CDR3 DNA sequence: TGTGCCAGCTCACCACCAGCGCAGAGCTCCTACAATGAGCAGTTCTTC. V is TRBV18 and J is TRBJ2-1; no clear D. V dropped 0 bases and J dropped 0 bases, with 9 bases sitting between them. This CDR3 is 16 amino acids long. The germline gives CDR1 KGHSH, CDR2 LQKENI.